These 10 T cell receptor beta chains originate from one sample sequenced in a study of blood T cell repertoires in COVID-19. Profiled with immunoSEQ multiplex PCR; TCRdb holds only in-frame clones, not every one. The table lists more than 200,000 clones, 80% to 85% of them singletons. The specimen sequenced was peripheral blood. The receptors come from an elderly woman with COVID-19, enrolled during active disease.

This chain links TRBV6-1 with TRBJ1-5, with a weak D call TRBD1 (6 bases). The V end lost 5 bases, the J end lost 2 bases, and 16 bases lay between the germline ends. Germline-derived CDR1 and CDR2 are MNHNS and SASEGT. The length of the CDR3 is 16 residues. CDR3 sequence reads: CASSKVAGDGNQPQHF. The CDR3 DNA reads as TGTGCCAGCAGTAAAGTTGCAGGGGACGGCAATCAGCCCCAGCATTTT.

The chain recombines TRBV25-1 with TRBJ1-1; D gene uncertain. CDR3 length: 13 amino acids. V was trimmed by 4 bases and J by 1 base, leaving 7 bases between them. The germline CDR1 and CDR2 sequences are MGHDK and SYGVNS. As DNA, the CDR3 is TGTGCCAGCAGTGGGCACCCGAACACTGAAGCTTTCTTT. Translated, it gives CASSGHPNTEAFF.

The chain employs TRBV30 and TRBJ2-1; D is perhaps TRBD1 (5 bases). The CDR3 has 14 amino acids. Trimming shortened V by 2 bases and J by 9 bases, and 17 bases separated the two germline ends. Germline V gives CDR1 GTSNPN, CDR2 SVGIG (reference sequence). CDR3: CAWSFGAVTGEQFF. The CDR3 nucleotides read TGTGCCTGGAGTTTTGGGGCGGTAACAGGTGAGCAGTTCTTC.

The chain recombines TRBV18 with TRBJ2-1; 11 nucleotides align to TRBD2. This CDR3 comprises 15 residues. With V trimmed by 6 bases and J by 7 bases, 8 bases remained unmatched. Germline assignment: CDR1 KGHSH and CDR2 LQKENI. The CDR3 sequence: CASSPGTSGRNEQFF. The CDR3 DNA sequence: TGTGCCAGCTCCCCCGGGACTAGCGGAAGGAATGAGCAGTTCTTC.

This chain links TRBV18 with TRBJ1-2; D is unresolved. The CDR3 contains 14 residues. The germline V gene encodes CDR1 KGHSH and CDR2 LQKENI. Trimming took 3 bases from V and 0 from J, leaving 8 bases between them. The CDR3 protein is CASSPQDTNYGYTF. CDR3 DNA sequence: TGTGCCAGCTCACCGCAGGATACTAACTATGGCTACACCTTC.

The chain carries TRBV28 and TRBJ1-2, with 9 bases matching TRBD1. The CDR3 length is 13 residues. J was trimmed by 8 bases and V by 8 bases; bases with no gene match: 9. The germline gives CDR1 MDHEN, CDR2 SYDVKM. The CDR3 DNA reads TGTGCCAGCCGGGTGGGACAGGGAGGGGGCTACACCTTC. Translation gives CASRVGQGGGYTF.

The J gene is TRBJ2-3, the V gene TRBV5-1; D call uncertain. The length of the CDR3 is 13 residues. Germline values: CDR1 SGHRS, CDR2 YFSETQ. V was pared by 4 bases and J by 1 base, with 7 bases between. The CDR3 is CASSVLGTDTQYF. As DNA, the CDR3 is TGCGCCAGCAGCGTCCTAGGCACAGATACGCAGTATTTT.

This chain uses TRBV29-1 with TRBJ2-5; 10 bases fit TRBD1. CDR1 is SQVTM and CDR2 is ANQGSEA in the germline V gene. The V and J ends lost 7 bases and 5 bases, in that order; junction bases with no gene match: 1. The CDR3 covers 11 residues. The CDR3 is CSGTGGETQYF. Written as DNA, the CDR3 is TGCAGCGGGACAGGGGGGGAGACCCAGTACTTC.

V and J are TRBV30 and TRBJ1-4; D unclear. V lost 5 bases to trimming and J lost 7 bases, with 14 bases between them. The CDR3 contains 13 residues. The germline V gene encodes CDR1 GTSNPN and CDR2 SVGIG (reference sequence). CDR3: CAWSGSASEKLFF. As DNA, the CDR3 is TGTGCCTGGTCCGGGAGCGCAAGTGAAAAACTGTTTTTT.

This sequence joins TRBV28 and TRBJ2-3; TRBD2 matches 8 bases. This CDR3 comprises 15 residues. V lost 3 bases, J lost 1 base, and 3 bases stayed unmatched. Germline CDR1 MDHEN, CDR2 SYDVKM. In nucleotides, the CDR3 is TGTGCCAGCAGTTTTCCAGCGGGAGGCACAGATACGCAGTATTTT. Its translation is CASSFPAGGTDTQYF.